The T cell receptor beta chain under discussion was sequenced for a study of cytomegalovirus exposure and HLA in healthy donors. For the study at large: The study's early data release held approximately 91 million unique TCRs from HLA-typed donors.

General study points: In all likelihood, a cluster of highly shared sequence variants was a sequencing artifact. V- and J-gene trimming of TCR beta was linked (in a later analysis) to a missense DCLRE1C variant. Several V segments, TRBV6-2 and TRBV6-3 among them, could not be told apart and were dropped.

In the case of this clone: Antigen: not known.

Germline V gives CDR1 SNHLY, CDR2 FYNNEI. V lost 3 bases to trimming and J lost 1 base; unmatched junction nucleotides: 12. The CDR3 consists of 20 residues. PCR used 60 Vbeta primers and 13 Jbeta primers. Here immunoSEQ multiplex PCR was the method, and the copy in TCRdb shows in-frame clones only, minus some. The sample features 200,000 to 250,000 clones, with 1.1% in its top ten. The TCR was taken from a girl aged 2 to 9 in good health and CMV-seropositive. The rearrangement joins TRBV2 to TRBJ2-7; 16 bases match TRBD2. Material: PBMCs. CDR3 region: CASSEVWIGTSGRVSYEQYF. In DNA, the CDR3 is TGTGCCAGCAGTGAGGTTTGGATTGGGACTAGCGGGAGGGTTTCCTACGAGCAGTACTTC.